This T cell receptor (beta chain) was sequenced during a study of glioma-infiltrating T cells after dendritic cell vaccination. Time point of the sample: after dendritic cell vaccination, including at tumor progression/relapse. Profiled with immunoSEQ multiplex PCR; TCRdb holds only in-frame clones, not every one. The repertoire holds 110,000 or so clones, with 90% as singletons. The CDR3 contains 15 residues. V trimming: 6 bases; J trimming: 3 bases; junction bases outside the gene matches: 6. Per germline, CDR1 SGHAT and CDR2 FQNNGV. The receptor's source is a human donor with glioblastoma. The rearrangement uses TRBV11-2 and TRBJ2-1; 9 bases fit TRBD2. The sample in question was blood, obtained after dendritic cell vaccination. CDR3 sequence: CASRSAGGGYNEQFF. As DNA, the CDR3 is TGTGCCAGCAGGTCAGCGGGAGGTGGCTACAATGAGCAGTTCTTC.